This is a list of T cell receptor beta chains from one sample in a study of blood T cell repertoires in COVID-19. TCRdb's table, derived via immunoSEQ multiplex PCR, lists solely in-frame clones and lacks some. This table has around 150,000 clones, around 81% appearing once. Sequencing was done on a sample of peripheral blood. The receptors stem from a woman aged 60-75 years with active or convalescent COVID-19. The CDR3 runs from the conserved cysteine through the conserved F or W. Fields, in order: CDR3 length, clone size, V gene, D gene, J gene, CDR3 DNA, CDR3 protein. The D gene is left open where the match is weak. Not every row has a clone size; where given, it reads once, few, many or a size class.

16	NA	TRBV6-5	NA	TRBJ1-3	TGTGCCAGCAGTTACTCAAACAGGGCGGCCGGAAACACCATATATTTT	CASSYSNRAAGNTIYF
16	NA	TRBV5-1	NA	TRBJ2-3	TGCGCCAGCAGCTTGGAGGGAGTCCCTAGCACAGATACGCAGTATTTT	CASSLEGVPSTDTQYF
15	NA	TRBV6-5	NA	TRBJ1-1	TGTGCCAGTCAGTGGGGGGGAAGCATGAACACTGAAGCTTTCTTT	CASQWGGSMNTEAFF
15	NA	TRBV6-4	TRBD1	TRBJ2-3	TGTGCCAGCAGCTTCGGACAGGGGGCGTCGGATACGCAGTATTTT	CASSFGQGASDTQYF
14	NA	TRBV5-4	TRBD1	TRBJ1-2	TGTGCCAGCAGCTCCTGGACAGGGGGCAGTGGCTACACCTTC	CASSSWTGGSGYTF
15	NA	TRBV4-3	TRBD1	TRBJ1-1	TGCGCCAGCAGCCAAAATAGACAGGGCGGCACTGAAGCTTTCTTT	CASSQNRQGGTEAFF
16	once	TRBV28	TRBD2	TRBJ2-3	TGTGCCAGCAGTTTCCTGGGCGGGGGAGTCACAGATACGCAGTATTTT	CASSFLGGGVTDTQYF
14	NA	TRBV3-1/TRBV3-2	NA	TRBJ1-6	TGTGCCAGCAGCCAAGATTTCCAGAATTCACCCCTCCACTTT	CASSQDFQNSPLHF
16	NA	TRBV10-3	NA	TRBJ2-1	TGTGCCACAGGAGCTCTAGCAGTAGGAGCCTACAATGAGCAGTTCTTC	CATGALAVGAYNEQFF
14	NA	TRBV2	TRBD1	TRBJ1-5	TGTGCCAGCAGTGCACAGGGGGCCGATCAGCCCCAGCATTTT	CASSAQGADQPQHF
14	once	TRBV7-2	NA	TRBJ1-4	TGTGCCAGCAGCTCCAGTTCAACTAATGAAAAACTGTTTTTT	CASSSSSTNEKLFF
14	NA	TRBV28	TRBD1	TRBJ1-1	TGTGCCAGCAGTTCGGACAGGGGGAGGACTGAAGCTTTCTTT	CASSSDRGRTEAFF
14	once	TRBV28	TRBD2	TRBJ2-5	TGTGCCAGCAGTCTGACTAGCGGGCCAGAGACCCAGTACTTC	CASSLTSGPETQYF
17	NA	TRBV20-1	TRBD1	TRBJ2-7	TGCAGTGCTAGTGGGACAGACCTCGCCGGGTTATCTCACGAGCAGTACTTC	CSASGTDLAGLSHEQYF
16	once	TRBV5-1	NA	TRBJ1-1	TGCGCCAGCAGCTTGCAACAGGGACCTCAGAACACTGAAGCTTTCTTT	CASSLQQGPQNTEAFF
13	NA	TRBV30	NA	TRBJ1-2	TGTGCCTGGAGAGTCGGTGACTACTATGGCTACACCTTC	CAWRVGDYYGYTF
13	NA	TRBV30	NA	TRBJ1-6	TGTGCCCGTAAACAGGGTGCGGATGCACCCCTCCACTTT	CARKQGADAPLHF
18	NA	TRBV29-1	TRBD2	TRBJ2-1	TGCAGCGTTGATCAGTTTGCTAGCGGTCCCCTCGTGCGCAATGAGCAGTTCTTC	CSVDQFASGPLVRNEQFF